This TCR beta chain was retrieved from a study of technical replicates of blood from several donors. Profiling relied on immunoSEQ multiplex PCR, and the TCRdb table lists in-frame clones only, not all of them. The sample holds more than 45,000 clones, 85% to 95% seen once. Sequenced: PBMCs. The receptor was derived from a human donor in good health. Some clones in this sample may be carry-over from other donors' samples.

The CDR3 DNA sequence: TGTGCCAGCAGCTTCCGGGGGGGGCGTGGCGGGGAGCTGTTTTTT. It codes for CASSFRGGRGGELFF. The chain is built from TRBV11-2 and TRBJ2-2; 8 nucleotides match TRBD2. The CDR3 length is 15 residues. Losses at the gene ends were 3 bases for V and 7 bases for J; bases not matched to a gene: 7. Germline CDR1 reads SGHAT; CDR2 reads FQNNGV.